This paragraph covers one TCR beta chain sequence. The antigen is undetermined. This CDR3 region has 13 residues. The entry originates in a study of OX40 agonist ivuxolimab in advanced cancers. Points from the study as a whole: The 0.1-3.0 mg/kg partial responders had among the lowest clonal expansion.

Sequencing used immunoSEQ multiplex PCR; TCRdb keeps in-frame clones, though not all of them. The sample carries tens of thousands of clones, over 60% recorded once. The clonotype originates from an adult with an advanced solid tumor such as melanoma, head and neck, liver or kidney cancer. The sequencing here drew on CD4+ or CD8+ T cells sorted from blood, taken in a trial of the OX40 agonist ivuxolimab. The chain joins TRBV21-1 to TRBJ1-5. TRBV21-1 is designated a pseudogene. For the CDR3, the DNA is TGTGCCAGCAGCCGGGGGAGCAATCAGCCCCAGCATTTT. Residues: CASSRGSNQPQHF.